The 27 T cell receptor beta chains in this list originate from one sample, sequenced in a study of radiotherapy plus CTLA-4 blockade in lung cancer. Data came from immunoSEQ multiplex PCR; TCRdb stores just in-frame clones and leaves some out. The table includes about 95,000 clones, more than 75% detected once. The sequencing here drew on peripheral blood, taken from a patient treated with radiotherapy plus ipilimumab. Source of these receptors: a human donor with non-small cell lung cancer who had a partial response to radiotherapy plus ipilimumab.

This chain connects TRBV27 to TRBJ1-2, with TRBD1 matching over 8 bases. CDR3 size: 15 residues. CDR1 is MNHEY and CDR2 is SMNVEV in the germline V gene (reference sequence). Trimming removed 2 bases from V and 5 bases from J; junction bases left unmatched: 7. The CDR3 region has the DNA TGTGCCAGCAGTTTAAGGGGCAGGGGGCCATATGGCTACACCTTC. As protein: CASSLRGRGPYGYTF.

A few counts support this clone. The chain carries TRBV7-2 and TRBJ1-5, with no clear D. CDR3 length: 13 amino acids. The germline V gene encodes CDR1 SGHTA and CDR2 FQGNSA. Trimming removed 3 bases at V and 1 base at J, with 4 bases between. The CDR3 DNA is TGTGCCAGCAGCTTCGGGAGCAATCAGCCCCAGCATTTT. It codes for CASSFGSNQPQHF. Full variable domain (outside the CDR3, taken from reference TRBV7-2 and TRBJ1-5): GAGVSQSPSNKVTEKGKDVELRCDPISGHTALYWYRQSLGQGLEFLIYFQGNSAPDKSGLPSDRFSAERTGGSVSTLTIQRTQQEDSAVYLCASSFGSNQPQHFGDGTRLSIL.

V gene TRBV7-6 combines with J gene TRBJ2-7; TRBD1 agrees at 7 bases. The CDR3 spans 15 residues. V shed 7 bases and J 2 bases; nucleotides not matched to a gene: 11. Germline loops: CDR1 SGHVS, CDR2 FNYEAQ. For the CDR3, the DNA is TGTGCCAGCAAGAGTCAACCAGGGGGTGCCTACGAGCAGTACTTC. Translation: CASKSQPGGAYEQYF.

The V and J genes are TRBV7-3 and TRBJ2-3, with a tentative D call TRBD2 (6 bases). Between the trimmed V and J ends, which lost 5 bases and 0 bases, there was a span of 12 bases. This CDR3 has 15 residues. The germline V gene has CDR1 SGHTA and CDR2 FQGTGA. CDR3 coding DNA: TGTGCCAGCAGCCTCAGCGGAGGGAGCACAGATACGCAGTATTTT. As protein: CASSLSGGSTDTQYF. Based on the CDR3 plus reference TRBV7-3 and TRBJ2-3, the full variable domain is GAGVSQTPSNKVTEKGKYVELRCDPISGHTALYWYRQSLGQGPEFLIYFQGTGAADDSGLPNDRFFAVRPEGSVSTLKIQRTERGDSAVYLCASSLSGGSTDTQYFGPGTRLTVL.

CDR3 coding DNA: TGTGCCAGCAGTTCTCCAGGGGGCGGGATTAATGGCTACACCTTC. It is translated as CASSSPGGGINGYTF. The V call is TRBV28, the J call TRBJ1-2, with 8 bases fitting TRBD1. The CDR3 extends over 15 amino acids. V shed 4 bases, J shed 6 bases, and the junction held 10 bases outside the gene matches. CDR1 is MDHEN, CDR2 SYDVKM, per germline.

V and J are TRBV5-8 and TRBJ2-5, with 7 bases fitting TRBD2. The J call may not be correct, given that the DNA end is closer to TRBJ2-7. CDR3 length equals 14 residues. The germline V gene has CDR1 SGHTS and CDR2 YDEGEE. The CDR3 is CASNMELATGEQYF. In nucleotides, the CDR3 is TGTGCCAGCAACATGGAACTAGCGACGGGCGAGCAGTACTTC.

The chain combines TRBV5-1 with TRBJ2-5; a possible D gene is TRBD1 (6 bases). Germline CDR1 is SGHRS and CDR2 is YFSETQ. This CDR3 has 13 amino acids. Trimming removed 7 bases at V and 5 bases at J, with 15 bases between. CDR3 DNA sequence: TGCGCCAGCGGGGGCCAGGGCAGGGAGACCCAGTACTTC. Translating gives CASGGQGRETQYF.

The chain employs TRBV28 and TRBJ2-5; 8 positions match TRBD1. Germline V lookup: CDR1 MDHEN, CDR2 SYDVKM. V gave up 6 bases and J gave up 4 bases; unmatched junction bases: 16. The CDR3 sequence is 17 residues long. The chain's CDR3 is CASSNDTPRQGIETQYF. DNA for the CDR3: TGTGCCAGCAGCAATGATACACCTCGACAGGGGATAGAGACCCAGTACTTC.

CDR3 sequence (DNA): TGTGCCAGCTCACCTCCTGCGGAGGGAAGCGCCCCCCAGTACTTC. Its protein is CASSPPAEGSAPQYF. The rearrangement links TRBV18 to TRBJ2-5; perhaps TRBD2 as D (6 bases). Between the trimmed V and J ends, which lost 3 bases and 9 bases, there was a span of 20 bases. Per the germline V gene, CDR1 is KGHSH and CDR2 is LQKENI. The CDR3 sequence is 15 residues long.

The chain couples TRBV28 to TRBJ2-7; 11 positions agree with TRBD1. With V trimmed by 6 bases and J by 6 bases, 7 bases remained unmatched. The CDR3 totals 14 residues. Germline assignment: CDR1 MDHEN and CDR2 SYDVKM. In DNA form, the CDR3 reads TGTGCCAGCAGGCAATCCGGGACAGGGGGCGAGCAGTACTTC. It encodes CASRQSGTGGEQYF.

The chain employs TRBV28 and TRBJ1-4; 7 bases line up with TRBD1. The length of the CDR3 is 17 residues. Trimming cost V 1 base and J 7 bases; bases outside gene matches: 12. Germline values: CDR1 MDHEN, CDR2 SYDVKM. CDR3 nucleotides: TGTGCCAGCAGTTTATCCCGACCGGGCAGGGGGACTGAAAAACTGTTTTTT. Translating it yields CASSLSRPGRGTEKLFF.

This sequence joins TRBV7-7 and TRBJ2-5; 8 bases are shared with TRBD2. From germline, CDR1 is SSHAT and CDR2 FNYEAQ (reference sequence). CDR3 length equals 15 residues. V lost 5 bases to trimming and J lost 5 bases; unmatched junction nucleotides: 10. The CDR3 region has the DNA TGTGCCAGCAGCCCTACGGCGGGAGGAACGGAGACCCAGTACTTC. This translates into CASSPTAGGTETQYF. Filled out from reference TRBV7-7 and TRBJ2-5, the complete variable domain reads GAGVSQSPRYKVTKRGQDVTLRCDPISSHATLYWYQQALGQGPEFLTYFNYEAQPDKSGLPSDRFSAERPEGSISTLTIQRTEQRDSAMYRCASSPTAGGTETQYFGPGTRLLVL.

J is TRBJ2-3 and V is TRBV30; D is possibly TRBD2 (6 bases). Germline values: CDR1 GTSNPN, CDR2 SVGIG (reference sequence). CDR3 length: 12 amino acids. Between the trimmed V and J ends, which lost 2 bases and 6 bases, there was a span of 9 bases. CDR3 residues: CAWSLSGDTQYF. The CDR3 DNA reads TGTGCCTGGAGTCTGAGCGGGGATACGCAGTATTTT.

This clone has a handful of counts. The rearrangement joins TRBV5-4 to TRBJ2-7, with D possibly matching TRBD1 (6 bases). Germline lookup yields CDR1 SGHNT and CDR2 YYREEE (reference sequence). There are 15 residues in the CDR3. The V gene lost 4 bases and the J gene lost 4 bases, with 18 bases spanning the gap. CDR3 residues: CASSMEQGGLYEQYF. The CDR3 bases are TGTGCCAGCAGCATGGAACAGGGTGGCCTGTACGAGCAGTACTTC.

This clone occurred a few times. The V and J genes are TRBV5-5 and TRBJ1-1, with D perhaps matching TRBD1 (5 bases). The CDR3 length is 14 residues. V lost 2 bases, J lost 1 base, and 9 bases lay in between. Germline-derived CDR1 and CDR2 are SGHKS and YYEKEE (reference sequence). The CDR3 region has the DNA TGTGCCAGCAGCTTACAGGTCCCGAACACTGAAGCTTTCTTT. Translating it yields CASSLQVPNTEAFF.

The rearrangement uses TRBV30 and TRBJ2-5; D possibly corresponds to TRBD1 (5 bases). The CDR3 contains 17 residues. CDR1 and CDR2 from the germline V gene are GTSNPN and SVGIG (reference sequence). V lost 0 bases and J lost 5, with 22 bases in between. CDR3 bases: TGTGCCTGGAGTGTATCTGGCGGCAGGGCCTTTGGGGAGACCCAGTACTTC. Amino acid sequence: CAWSVSGGRAFGETQYF. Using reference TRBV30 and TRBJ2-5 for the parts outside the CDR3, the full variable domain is SQTIHQWPATLVQPVGSPLSLECTVEGTSNPNLYWYRQAAGRGLQLLFYSVGIGQISSEVPQNLSASRPQDRQFILSSKKLLLSDSGFYLCAWSVSGGRAFGETQYFGPGTRLLVL.

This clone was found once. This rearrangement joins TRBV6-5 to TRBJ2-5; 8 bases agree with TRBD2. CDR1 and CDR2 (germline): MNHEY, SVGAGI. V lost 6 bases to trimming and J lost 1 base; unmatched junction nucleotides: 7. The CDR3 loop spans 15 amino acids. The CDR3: CASRRPGGVQETQYF. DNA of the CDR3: TGTGCCAGCAGACGCCCCGGGGGGGTCCAAGAGACCCAGTACTTC.

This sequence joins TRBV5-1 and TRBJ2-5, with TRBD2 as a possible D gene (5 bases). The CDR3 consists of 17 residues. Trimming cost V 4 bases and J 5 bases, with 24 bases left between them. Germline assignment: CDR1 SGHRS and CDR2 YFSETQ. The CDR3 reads CASSGSPSLTWAETQYF. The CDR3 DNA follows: TGCGCCAGCAGCGGTAGTCCTAGCTTAACTTGGGCGGAGACCCAGTACTTC.

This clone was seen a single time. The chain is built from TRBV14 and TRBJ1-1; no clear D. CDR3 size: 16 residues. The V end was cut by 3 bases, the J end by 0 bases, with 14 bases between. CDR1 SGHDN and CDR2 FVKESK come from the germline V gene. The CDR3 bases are TGTGCCAGCAGCCAGGATAAGGGAGGGATGAACACTGAAGCTTTCTTT. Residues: CASSQDKGGMNTEAFF.

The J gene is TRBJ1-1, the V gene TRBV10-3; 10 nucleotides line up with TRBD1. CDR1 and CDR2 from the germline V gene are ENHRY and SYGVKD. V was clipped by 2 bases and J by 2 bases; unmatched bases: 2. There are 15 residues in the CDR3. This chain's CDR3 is CAISEGQGVNTEAFF. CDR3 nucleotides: TGTGCCATCAGTGAGGGACAGGGGGTAAACACTGAAGCTTTCTTT.

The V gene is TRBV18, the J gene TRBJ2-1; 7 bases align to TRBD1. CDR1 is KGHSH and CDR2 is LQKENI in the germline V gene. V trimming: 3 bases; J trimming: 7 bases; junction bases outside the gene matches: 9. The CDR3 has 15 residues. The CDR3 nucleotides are TGTGCCAGCTCACCGGAAAGACAGGGCCGGAATGAGCAGTTCTTC. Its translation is CASSPERQGRNEQFF. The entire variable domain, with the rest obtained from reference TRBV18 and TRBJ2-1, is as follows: NAGVMQNPRHLVRRRGQEARLRCSPMKGHSHVYWYRQLPEEGLKFMVYLQKENIIDESGMPKERFSAEFPKEGPSILRIQQVVRGDSAAYFCASSPERQGRNEQFFGPGTRLTVL.

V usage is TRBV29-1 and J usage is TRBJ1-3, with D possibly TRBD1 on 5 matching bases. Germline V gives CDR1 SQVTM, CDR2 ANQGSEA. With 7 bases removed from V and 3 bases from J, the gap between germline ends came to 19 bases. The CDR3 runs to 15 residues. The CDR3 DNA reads TGCAGCGCGGTCCATTCTCGGAGGGGTGGAAACACCATATATTTT. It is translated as CSAVHSRRGGNTIYF. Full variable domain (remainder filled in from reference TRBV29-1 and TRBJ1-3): SAVISQKPSRDICQRGTSLTIQCQVDSQVTMMFWYRQQPGQSLTLIATANQGSEATYESGFVIDKFPISRPNLTFSTLTVSNMSPEDSSIYLCSAVHSRRGGNTIYFGEGSWLTVV.

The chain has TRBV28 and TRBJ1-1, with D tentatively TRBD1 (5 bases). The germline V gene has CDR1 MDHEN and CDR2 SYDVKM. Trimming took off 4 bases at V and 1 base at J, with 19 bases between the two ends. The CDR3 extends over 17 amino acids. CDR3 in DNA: TGTGCCAGCAGTTGGGGGGGACGTGGGACGGAGAACACTGAAGCTTTCTTT. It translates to CASSWGGRGTENTEAFF.

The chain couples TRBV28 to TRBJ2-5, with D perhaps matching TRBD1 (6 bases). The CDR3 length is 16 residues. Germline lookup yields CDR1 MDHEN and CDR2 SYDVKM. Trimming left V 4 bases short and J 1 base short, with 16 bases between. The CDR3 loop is CASSSPRGTLQETQYF. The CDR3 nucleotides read TGTGCCAGCAGTTCCCCCAGGGGAACGCTCCAAGAGACCCAGTACTTC.

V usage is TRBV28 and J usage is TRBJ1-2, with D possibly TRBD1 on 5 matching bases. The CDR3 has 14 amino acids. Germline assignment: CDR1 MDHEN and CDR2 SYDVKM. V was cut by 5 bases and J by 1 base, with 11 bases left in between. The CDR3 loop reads CASSTGLNNYGYTF. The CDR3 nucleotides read TGTGCCAGCAGTACGGGACTCAATAACTATGGCTACACCTTC.

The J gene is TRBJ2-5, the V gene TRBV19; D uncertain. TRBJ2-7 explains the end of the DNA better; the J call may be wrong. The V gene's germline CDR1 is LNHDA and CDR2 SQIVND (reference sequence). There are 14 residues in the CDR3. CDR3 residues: CASSTNRHPYEQYF. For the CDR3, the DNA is TGTGCCAGTAGTACAAACCGACACCCCTACGAGCAGTACTTC.

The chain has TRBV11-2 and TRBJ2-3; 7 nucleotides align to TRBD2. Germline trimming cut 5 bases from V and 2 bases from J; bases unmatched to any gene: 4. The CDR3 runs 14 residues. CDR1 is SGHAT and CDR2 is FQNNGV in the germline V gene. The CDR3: CASSRGLDTDTQYF. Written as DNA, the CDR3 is TGTGCCAGCAGCCGCGGACTAGACACAGATACGCAGTATTTT.